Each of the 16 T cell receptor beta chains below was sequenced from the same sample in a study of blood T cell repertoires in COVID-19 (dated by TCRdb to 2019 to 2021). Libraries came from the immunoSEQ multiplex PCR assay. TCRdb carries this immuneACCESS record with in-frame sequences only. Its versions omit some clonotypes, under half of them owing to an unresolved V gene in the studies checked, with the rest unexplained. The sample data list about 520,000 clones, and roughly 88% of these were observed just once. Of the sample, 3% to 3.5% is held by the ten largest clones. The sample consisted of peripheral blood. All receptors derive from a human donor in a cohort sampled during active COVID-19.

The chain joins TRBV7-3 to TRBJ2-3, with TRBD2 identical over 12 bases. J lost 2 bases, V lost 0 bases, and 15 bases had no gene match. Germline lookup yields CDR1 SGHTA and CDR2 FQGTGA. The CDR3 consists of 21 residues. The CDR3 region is CASSLTRLAGGPLSYTDTQYF. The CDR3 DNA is TGTGCCAGCAGCTTAACGCGCCTAGCGGGAGGGCCGCTGAGTTACACAGATACGCAGTATTTT.

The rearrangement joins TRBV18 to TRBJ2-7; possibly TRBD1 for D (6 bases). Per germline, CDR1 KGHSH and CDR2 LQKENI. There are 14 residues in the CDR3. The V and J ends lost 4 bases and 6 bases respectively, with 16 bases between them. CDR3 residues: CASSHRDTTAEQYF. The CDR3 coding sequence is TGTGCCAGCTCACACCGGGACACCACTGCCGAGCAGTACTTC.

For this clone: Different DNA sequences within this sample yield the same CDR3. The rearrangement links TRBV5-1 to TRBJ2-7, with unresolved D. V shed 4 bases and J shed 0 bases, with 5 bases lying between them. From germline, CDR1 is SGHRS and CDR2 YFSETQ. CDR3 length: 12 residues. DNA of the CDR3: TGCGCCAGCAGCGGTAGCTCCTACGAGCAGTACTTC. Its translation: CASSGSSYEQYF.

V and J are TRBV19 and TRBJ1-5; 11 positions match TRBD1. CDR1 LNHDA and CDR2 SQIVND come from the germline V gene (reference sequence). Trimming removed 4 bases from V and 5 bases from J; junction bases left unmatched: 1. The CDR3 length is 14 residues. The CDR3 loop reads CASSTDRGHQPQHF. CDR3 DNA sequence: TGTGCCAGTAGTACGGACAGGGGGCATCAGCCCCAGCATTTT.

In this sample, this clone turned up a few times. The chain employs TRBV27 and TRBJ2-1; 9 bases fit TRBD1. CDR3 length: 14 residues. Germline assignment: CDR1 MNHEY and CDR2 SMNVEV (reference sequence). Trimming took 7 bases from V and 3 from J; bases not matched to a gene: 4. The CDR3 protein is CASNRQGVYNEQFF. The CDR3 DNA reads TGTGCCAGCAACCGACAGGGGGTCTACAATGAGCAGTTCTTC.

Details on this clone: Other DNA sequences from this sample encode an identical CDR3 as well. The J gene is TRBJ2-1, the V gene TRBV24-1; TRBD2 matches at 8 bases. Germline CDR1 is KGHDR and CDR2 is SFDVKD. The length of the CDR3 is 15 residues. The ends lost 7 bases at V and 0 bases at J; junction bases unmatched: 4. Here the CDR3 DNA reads TGTGCCACCAGCGGCACTAGCGGCTCCTACAATGAGCAGTTCTTC. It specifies CATSGTSGSYNEQFF.

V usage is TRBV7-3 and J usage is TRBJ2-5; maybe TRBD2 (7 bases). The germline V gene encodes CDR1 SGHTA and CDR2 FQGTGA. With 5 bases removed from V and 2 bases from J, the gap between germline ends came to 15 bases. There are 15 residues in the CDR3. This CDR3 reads CASSQQGGGQETQYF. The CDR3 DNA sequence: TGTGCCAGCAGCCAACAAGGGGGAGGGCAAGAGACCCAGTACTTC.

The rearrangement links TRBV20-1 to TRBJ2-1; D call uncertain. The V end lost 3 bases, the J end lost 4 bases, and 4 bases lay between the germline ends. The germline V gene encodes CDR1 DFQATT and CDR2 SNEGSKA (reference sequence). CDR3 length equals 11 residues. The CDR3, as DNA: TGCAGTGCTAGTTATTACAATGAGCAGTTCTTC. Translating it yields CSASYYNEQFF.

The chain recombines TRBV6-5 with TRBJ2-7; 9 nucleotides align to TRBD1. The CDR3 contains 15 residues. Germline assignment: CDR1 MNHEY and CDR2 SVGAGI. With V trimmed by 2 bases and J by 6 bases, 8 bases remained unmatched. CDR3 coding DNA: TGTGCCAGCAGTTACACCCGGGGACAGGGTGGCGAGCAGTACTTC. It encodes CASSYTRGQGGEQYF.

Here the CDR3 reads CASSQDSRQSGYTF. The CDR3 DNA reads as TGTGCCAGCAGCCAAGATTCGCGACAATCTGGCTACACCTTC. The chain is built from TRBV3-1 (or the pseudogene TRBV3-2) and TRBJ1-2; the D is unclear. The CDR3 is 14 amino acids. The V end lost 0 bases, the J end lost 7 bases, and 12 bases lay between the germline ends. The germline gives CDR1 LGHDT, CDR2 YNNKEL (reference sequence).

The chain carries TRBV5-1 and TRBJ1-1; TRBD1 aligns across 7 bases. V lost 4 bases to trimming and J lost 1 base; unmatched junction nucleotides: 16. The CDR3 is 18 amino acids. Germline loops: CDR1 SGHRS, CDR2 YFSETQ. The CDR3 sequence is CASSVHRDSSLSNTEAFF. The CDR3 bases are TGCGCCAGCAGCGTCCACCGGGACAGCAGCCTATCGAACACTGAAGCTTTCTTT.

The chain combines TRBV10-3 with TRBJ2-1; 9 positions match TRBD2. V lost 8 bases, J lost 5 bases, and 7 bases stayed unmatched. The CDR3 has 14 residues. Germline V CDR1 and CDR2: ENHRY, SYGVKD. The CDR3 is CAIRSAGGDNEQFF. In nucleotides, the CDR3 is TGTGCCATCCGCTCAGCGGGAGGTGACAATGAGCAGTTCTTC.

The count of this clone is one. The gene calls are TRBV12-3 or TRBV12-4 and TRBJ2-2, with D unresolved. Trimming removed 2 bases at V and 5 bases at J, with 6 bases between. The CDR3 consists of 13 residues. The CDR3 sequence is CASSLRTTGELFF. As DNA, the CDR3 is TGTGCCAGCAGTTTAAGAACTACCGGGGAGCTGTTTTTT.

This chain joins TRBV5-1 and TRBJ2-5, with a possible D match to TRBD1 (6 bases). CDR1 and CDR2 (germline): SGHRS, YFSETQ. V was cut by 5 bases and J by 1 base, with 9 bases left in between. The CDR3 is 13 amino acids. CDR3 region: CASREDSQETQYF. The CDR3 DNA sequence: TGCGCCAGCAGAGAGGACAGCCAAGAGACCCAGTACTTC.

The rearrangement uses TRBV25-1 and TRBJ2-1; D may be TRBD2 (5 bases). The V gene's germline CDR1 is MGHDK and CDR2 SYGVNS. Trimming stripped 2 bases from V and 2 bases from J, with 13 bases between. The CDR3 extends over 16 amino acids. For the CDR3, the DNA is TGTGCCAGCAGTGAAAATAGGAGAGGGACCTACAATGAGCAGTTCTTC. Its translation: CASSENRRGTYNEQFF.

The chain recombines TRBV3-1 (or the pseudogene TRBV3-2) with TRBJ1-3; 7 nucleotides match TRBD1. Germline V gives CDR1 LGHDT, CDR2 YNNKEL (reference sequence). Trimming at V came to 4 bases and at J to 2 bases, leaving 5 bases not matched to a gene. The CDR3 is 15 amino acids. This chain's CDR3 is CASSPTGSTGNTIYF. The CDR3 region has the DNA TGTGCCAGCAGCCCGACAGGGAGCACTGGAAACACCATATATTTT.